The 21 T cell receptor beta chains below were found in one sample sequenced in a study of T-cell memory formation after mild COVID-19 (TCRdb year 2021). Receptor libraries were prepared by 5' RACE. The reads were generated on an Illumina NovaSeq 6000. Using fastp at Q25 and MiXCR, TCRdb reprocessed the public reads and kept productive beta chains. Each CDR3 protein appears once, grouped with its most common genes and DNA. The sample table shows fewer than 400,000 distinct CDR3 sequences, and roughly 13% are seen once. The leading ten clones occupy around 21% of the sample. Sequencing was carried out using PBMCs or a T cell subset sorted from them (not recorded which). The receptors derive from a young man who had mild COVID-19 (a few samples of this study predate the infection). The sample titles of this study are shuffled in the database, so cell type and time point are left out; the donor was told from shared clones.

This clonotype occurred once. V and J are TRBV4-1 and TRBJ2-7; possible D gene TRBD2, 6 bases. The germline gives CDR1 MGHRA, CDR2 YSYEKL. Between the trimmed V and J ends, which lost 0 bases and 4 bases, there was a span of 13 bases. The CDR3 contains 15 residues. CDR3 region: CASSQEREPGYEQYV. The CDR3 bases are TGCGCCAGCAGCCAAGAGCGGGAACCGGGTTACGAGCAGTACGTC.

The chain recombines TRBV3-1 with TRBJ1-5; D possibly corresponds to TRBD1 (6 bases). This CDR3 is built from 12 residues. Germline CDR1 is LGHDT and CDR2 is YNNKEL (reference sequence). Deletions cut 8 bases from V and 6 bases from J, with 11 bases between. The CDR3 is CASGGAGQPQHF. CDR3 nucleotide sequence: TGTGCCAGCGGGGGGGCGGGTCAGCCCCAGCATTTT.

V usage is TRBV11-2 and J usage is TRBJ2-1; D ambiguous. Between the trimmed V and J ends, which lost 2 bases and 4 bases, there was a span of 9 bases. CDR1 SGHAT and CDR2 FQNNGV come from the germline V gene. The CDR3 has 14 amino acids. The CDR3 DNA follows: TGTGCCAGCAGCTTAAGATCAGAGTACAATGAGCAGTTCTTC. Its protein product is CASSLRSEYNEQFF.

This clonotype was detected a few times. This CDR3 is CASSPLGQNYGYTF. CDR3 nucleotides: TGTGCCAGCAGCCCCTTAGGCCAGAACTATGGCTACACCTTC. The chain has TRBV12-3 or TRBV12-4 and TRBJ1-2, with D uncertain. CDR3 length: 14 residues. The germline V and J ends were trimmed by 6 bases and 2 bases, with 13 bases remaining between them.

This clonotype was seen a few times. V and J are TRBV4-3 and TRBJ2-3; 10 positions match TRBD2. The CDR3 is 18 residues long. V lost 0 bases to trimming and J lost 4 bases; unmatched junction nucleotides: 10. CDR1 is LGHNA and CDR2 is YSLEER in the germline V gene. This CDR3 reads CASSQDGLWTSGPDTQYF. CDR3 bases: TGCGCCAGCAGCCAAGATGGTCTTTGGACTAGCGGTCCAGATACGCAGTATTTT.

The chain is built from TRBV20-1 and TRBJ2-4; possible D gene TRBD1, 5 bases. V lost 4 bases and J 2 bases, leaving 9 bases between the germline ends. The CDR3 is 13 residues long. CDR1 and CDR2 (germline): DFQATT, SNEGSKA (reference sequence). CDR3 nucleotides: TGCAGTGCTAATGAGGACACCAAAAACATTCAGTACTTC. Protein product: CSANEDTKNIQYF.

CDR3 in amino acids: CASSELAGEIDTQYF. Written as DNA, the CDR3 is TGTGCCAGCAGTGAGCTAGCGGGGGAGATAGATACGCAGTATTTT. This chain connects TRBV6-4 to TRBJ2-3, with 10 bases fitting TRBD2. The V and J ends lost 3 bases and 5 bases, in that order; junction bases with no gene match: 5. Germline values: CDR1 MRHNA, CDR2 SNTAGT. The CDR3 is 15 amino acids.

The chain recombines TRBV28 with TRBJ1-6; 8 nucleotides agree with TRBD1. From germline, CDR1 is MDHEN and CDR2 SYDVKM. V was clipped by 6 bases and J by 5 bases; unmatched bases: 6. This CDR3 contains 15 residues. The CDR3 loop is CASSSLDRDNSPLHF. CDR3 coding DNA: TGTGCCAGCAGCTCCTTGGACAGGGATAATTCACCCCTCCACTTT.

This clonotype came up a few times. V usage is TRBV7-9 and J usage is TRBJ1-1, with a weak D call TRBD1 (5 bases). V was cut by 6 bases and J by 7 bases, with 9 bases left in between. The length of the CDR3 is 11 residues. The germline V gene encodes CDR1 SEHNR and CDR2 FQNEAQ (reference sequence). The CDR3 here is CASRRGIEAFF. The CDR3 DNA is TGTGCCAGCAGGCGGGGGATTGAAGCTTTCTTT.

The chain has TRBV11-1 and TRBJ2-1, with TRBD2 matching over 15 bases. The CDR3 contains 18 residues. V shed 6 bases, J shed 7 bases, and the junction held 13 bases outside the gene matches. CDR1 SGHAT and CDR2 FQDESV come from the germline V gene (reference sequence). The CDR3 loop is CASRGLAGGLAPENEQFF. Here the CDR3 DNA reads TGTGCCAGCAGGGGACTAGCGGGGGGCTTAGCCCCTGAAAATGAGCAGTTCTTC. The complete variable domain, with remaining parts taken from reference TRBV11-1 and TRBJ2-1, reads EAEVAQSPRYKITEKSQAVAFWCDPISGHATLYWYRQILGQGPELLVQFQDESVVDDSQLPKDRFSAERLKGVDSTLKIQPAELGDSAMYLCASRGLAGGLAPENEQFFGPGTRLTVL.

The sample holds many counts of this clonotype. This chain uses TRBV3-1 with TRBJ1-1; TRBD1 agrees at 7 bases. The CDR3 is 12 amino acids. CDR1 LGHDT and CDR2 YNNKEL come from the germline V gene (reference sequence). Trimming cost V 3 bases and J 11 bases; bases outside gene matches: 6. CDR3 in amino acids: CASSQARTGAFF. In DNA form, the CDR3 reads TGTGCCAGCAGCCAGGCTAGGACAGGCGCTTTCTTT. The variable domain in full, with the rest retrieved from reference TRBV3-1 and TRBJ1-1, is DTAVSQTPKYLVTQMGNDKSIKCEQNLGHDTMYWYKQDSKKFLKIMFSYNNKELIINETVPNRFSPKSPDKAHLNLHINSLELGDSAVYFCASSQARTGAFFGQGTRLTVV.

This chain links TRBV20-1 with TRBJ1-1; D remains unclear. CDR1 is DFQATT and CDR2 is SNEGSKA in the germline V gene (reference sequence). This CDR3 region has 10 residues. This chain's CDR3 is CKPGNTEAFF. The CDR3 nucleotides are TGCAAACCGGGGAACACTGAAGCTTTCTTT.

This clonotype came up many times. This chain uses TRBV5-4 with TRBJ1-1; 10 bases map to TRBD1. The CDR3 sequence is 15 residues long. The ends lost 9 bases at V and 3 bases at J; junction bases unmatched: 11. Germline CDR1 is SGHNT and CDR2 is YYREEE (reference sequence). The DNA of the CDR3 is TGTGCCACCGTGGACAGGGGGACCTCCCACACTGAAGCTTTCTTT. Translating gives CATVDRGTSHTEAFF.

This clonotype has a count of ten or more. The chain employs TRBV5-4 and TRBJ2-1, with a tentative D call TRBD1 (5 bases). Germline V gene sequence: CDR1 SGHNT, CDR2 YYREEE (reference sequence). This CDR3 region has 15 residues. Trimming pared 1 base from V and 1 base from J, leaving 9 bases between. The CDR3 region is CASSLTQGSYNEQFF. Written as DNA, the CDR3 is TGTGCCAGCAGCTTGACGCAGGGATCCTACAATGAGCAGTTCTTC.

This clonotype was picked up a small number of times. This chain joins TRBV3-1 and TRBJ2-3; possibly TRBD2 for D (6 bases). This CDR3 spans 15 amino acids. CDR1 LGHDT and CDR2 YNNKEL come from the germline V gene (reference sequence). The V gene lost 1 base and the J gene lost 6 bases, with 14 bases spanning the gap. CDR3 sequence reads: CASSQGRRVFDTQYF. CDR3 DNA sequence: TGTGCCAGCAGCCAAGGGCGGAGGGTTTTTGATACGCAGTATTTT.

This clonotype was counted ten times or more. The rearrangement links TRBV12-5 to TRBJ1-6, with D uncertain. V was trimmed by 0 bases and J by 5 bases, leaving 5 bases between them. Germline V CDR1 and CDR2: LGHNT, FRNRAP. The CDR3 contains 14 residues. CDR3 sequence: CASGLVGHNSPLHF. In DNA, the CDR3 is TGTGCTAGTGGTTTGGTCGGCCATAATTCACCCCTCCACTTT.

This clonotype was seen a handful of times. V gene TRBV12-3 or TRBV12-4 combines with J gene TRBJ2-3; the match to TRBD1 covers 10 bases. The length of the CDR3 is 18 residues. CDR3 sequence: CDQQFGGRETGGPDTQYF. The CDR3 nucleotides are TGTGACCAGCAGTTTGGTGGTCGCGAGACAGGGGGCCCAGATACGCAGTATTTT.

This clonotype was seen only a few times. The chain carries TRBV5-6 and TRBJ1-5; possible D gene TRBD1, 5 bases. Trimming cost V 0 bases and J 7 bases, with 11 bases left between them. The germline V gene encodes CDR1 SGHDT and CDR2 YYEEEE. The CDR3 spans 14 residues. The CDR3 spells CASSLVGAEQPQHF. The CDR3 nucleotides read TGTGCCAGCAGCTTGGTTGGGGCCGAGCAGCCCCAGCATTTT.

This chain links TRBV27 with TRBJ2-5; D uncertain. CDR1 is MNHEY, CDR2 SMNVEV, per germline (reference sequence). Trimming stripped 3 bases from V and 5 bases from J, with 13 bases between. This CDR3 comprises 14 residues. CDR3 region: CASSFRHGWETQYF. CDR3 nucleotide sequence: TGTGCCAGCAGTTTCCGTCATGGTTGGGAGACCCAGTACTTC.

This clonotype has ten or more counts. V gene TRBV5-1 combines with J gene TRBJ1-1; tentatively, D is TRBD1 (6 bases). This CDR3 region has 15 residues. V dropped 4 bases and J dropped 4 bases, with 17 bases sitting between them. Germline V gives CDR1 SGHRS, CDR2 YFSETQ. CDR3 in DNA: TGCGCCAGCAGCCGAGACGGGGGGCTGAGCACTGAAGCTTTCTTT. It translates to CASSRDGGLSTEAFF.

This clonotype turned up a few times. The rearrangement joins TRBV4-1 to TRBJ1-5, with D perhaps TRBD1 (5 bases). This CDR3 has 17 residues. CDR1 is MGHRA and CDR2 is YSYEKL in the germline V gene. The V end was cut by 1 base, the J end by 3 bases, with 16 bases between. The CDR3 protein is CASSQVTVGIVNQPQHF. Written as DNA, the CDR3 is TGCGCCAGCAGCCAAGTGACAGTGGGGATTGTCAATCAGCCCCAGCATTTT.